Presented here are 3 T cell receptor beta chains from one specimen sequenced in a study of graft-versus-host responses after intestinal transplantation. Libraries were prepared by immunoSEQ multiplex PCR; TCRdb keeps only in-frame clonotypes and omits some of them. Here the sample spans tens of thousands of clones, less than 90% being singletons. This material consisted of PBMCs, taken roughly 34 months after transplant. The receptors here all came from a human patient who received an intestinal transplant, so some T cells may come from the graft donor.

The chain recombines TRBV29-1 with TRBJ2-1; D call uncertain. The CDR3 totals 12 residues. Germline V lookup: CDR1 SQVTM, CDR2 ANQGSEA. The CDR3 DNA is TGCACCCCAACGGATTTAGCCGATGAGCAGTTCTTC. Amino acids: CTPTDLADEQFF.

The chain has TRBV15 and TRBJ2-7; tentatively, D is TRBD1 (6 bases). This CDR3 comprises 15 residues. Trimming pared 5 bases from V and 2 bases from J, leaving 16 bases between. Germline CDR1 is LNHNV and CDR2 is YYDKDF (reference sequence). The CDR3 loop reads CATSHPDRNAYEQYF. In DNA, the CDR3 is TGTGCCACCAGCCACCCCGACAGGAATGCCTACGAGCAGTACTTC.

V is TRBV9 and J is TRBJ2-4, with 15 bases aligning to TRBD2. This CDR3 contains 18 residues. From germline, CDR1 is SGDLS and CDR2 YYNGEE. V was pared by 0 bases and J by 4 bases, with 5 bases of the junction left unmatched. CDR3 in amino acids: CASSVGPGLAGGKNIQYF. CDR3 coding DNA: TGTGCCAGCAGCGTAGGGCCGGGACTAGCGGGAGGAAAAAACATTCAGTACTTC.